Listed below are T cell receptor beta chains from one sample, sequenced in a study of beta chain features in type 1 diabetes. The repertoire was sequenced with immunoSEQ multiplex PCR; TCRdb's copy has only in-frame clones and lacks some. The sample lists some 360,000 clones; roughly 9.8% were seen once. Sequencing was done on a sample of central memory CD4+ T cells from blood. These receptors originate from a man aged 30 to 45 with type 1 diabetes. Each CDR3 is given with its conserved first and last residue. A D gene is named only where the DNA matches it firmly. Only part of the rows carry a size: once, few, many, or a class if the clone is expanded.

j_gene: TRBJ1-2
d_gene: NA
v_gene: TRBV6-6
abundance: NA
len: 13
CDR3nt: TGTGCCAGCAGTTACTCGGCCGCTTATGGCTACACCTTC
CDR3aa: CASSYSAAYGYTF

j_gene: TRBJ1-6
d_gene: NA
v_gene: TRBV7-2
abundance: NA
len: 15
CDR3nt: TGTGCCAGCAGCCAGATGACACCAACGAATTCACCCCTCCACTTT
CDR3aa: CASSQMTPTNSPLHF

j_gene: TRBJ2-1
d_gene: TRBD2
v_gene: TRBV5-6
abundance: few
len: 16
CDR3nt: TGTGCCAGCAGCTCCGTGTTAGCGGGGTCCTACAATGAGCAGTTCTTC
CDR3aa: CASSSVLAGSYNEQFF

j_gene: TRBJ2-1
d_gene: TRBD1
v_gene: TRBV6-1
abundance: NA
len: 13
CDR3nt: TGTGCCAGCCGGGACAGGTCCTACAATGAGCAGTTCTTC
CDR3aa: CASRDRSYNEQFF

j_gene: TRBJ2-1
d_gene: NA
v_gene: TRBV4-3
abundance: few
len: 16
CDR3nt: TGCGCCAGCAGCCAAGAGGGAGGACTCGGATACAATGAGCAGTTCTTC
CDR3aa: CASSQEGGLGYNEQFF

j_gene: TRBJ2-2
d_gene: NA
v_gene: TRBV19
abundance: few
len: 15
CDR3nt: TGTGCCAGTAGACCAACAGGCGCGAACACCGGGGAGCTGTTTTTT
CDR3aa: CASRPTGANTGELFF

j_gene: TRBJ2-7
d_gene: NA
v_gene: TRBV7-6
abundance: NA
len: 13
CDR3nt: TGTGCCAGCAGCTTGACAGAGCTCTACGAGCAGTACTTC
CDR3aa: CASSLTELYEQYF

j_gene: TRBJ2-1
d_gene: NA
v_gene: TRBV30
abundance: NA
len: 14
CDR3nt: TGTGCCTTCCTGTTCGCGAATACCTACAATGAGCAGTTCTTC
CDR3aa: CAFLFANTYNEQFF

j_gene: TRBJ2-3
d_gene: NA
v_gene: TRBV7-2
abundance: few
len: 15
CDR3nt: TGTGCCAGCAGCTTGGGGGGCGCGGGCGCAGATACGCAGTATTTT
CDR3aa: CASSLGGAGADTQYF

j_gene: TRBJ2-7
d_gene: TRBD2
v_gene: TRBV10-3
abundance: few
len: 14
CDR3nt: TGTGCCATCAGAAGGGCTAGCGGGAAATACGAGCAGTACTTC
CDR3aa: CAIRRASGKYEQYF

j_gene: TRBJ2-1
d_gene: NA
v_gene: TRBV18
abundance: NA
len: 15
CDR3nt: TGTGCCAGCTCACCAGTGGTACTAGAAGGCAATGAGCAGTTCTTC
CDR3aa: CASSPVVLEGNEQFF

j_gene: TRBJ2-3
d_gene: NA
v_gene: TRBV20-1
abundance: few
len: 11
CDR3nt: TGCAGTGCTAGAGACAGAGCCACGCAGTATTTT
CDR3aa: CSARDRATQYF

j_gene: TRBJ2-7
d_gene: NA
v_gene: TRBV9
abundance: NA
len: 17
CDR3nt: TGTGCCAGCAGCGCGAATCCGACCGAGACATTTCCCGGCGAGCAGTACTTC
CDR3aa: CASSANPTETFPGEQYF

j_gene: TRBJ1-1
d_gene: NA
v_gene: TRBV7-9
abundance: once
len: 15
CDR3nt: TGTGCCAGCAGCTTAGGGATAGCAGGGGAAACTGAAGCTTTCTTT
CDR3aa: CASSLGIAGETEAFF

j_gene: TRBJ1-5
d_gene: TRBD1
v_gene: TRBV9
abundance: NA
len: 16
CDR3nt: TGTGCCAGCAGCGTAGCTGCAGGGGGGACCAATCAGCCCCAGCATTTT
CDR3aa: CASSVAAGGTNQPQHF

j_gene: TRBJ1-1
d_gene: TRBD1
v_gene: TRBV4-3
abundance: NA
len: 15
CDR3nt: TGCGCCAGCAGCCGGGACAGGGGGCTGAGTACTGAAGCTTTCTTT
CDR3aa: CASSRDRGLSTEAFF

j_gene: TRBJ2-5
d_gene: NA
v_gene: TRBV7-9
abundance: few
len: 15
CDR3nt: TGTGCCAGCAGCTTAGCCCAGGGTATACAAGAGACCCAGTACTTC
CDR3aa: CASSLAQGIQETQYF

j_gene: TRBJ2-4
d_gene: TRBD1
v_gene: TRBV19
abundance: few
len: 14
CDR3nt: TGTGCCAGTAGTGACAGGGGGATGAAAAACATTCAGTACTTC
CDR3aa: CASSDRGMKNIQYF

j_gene: TRBJ1-2
d_gene: NA
v_gene: TRBV4-1
abundance: NA
len: 12
CDR3nt: TGCGCCAGCAGCTCGGCAGGCTATGGCTACACCTTC
CDR3aa: CASSSAGYGYTF

j_gene: TRBJ1-3
d_gene: NA
v_gene: TRBV5-8
abundance: few
len: 15
CDR3nt: TGTGCCAGCAGCTTGGGACCGCACTCTGGAAACACCATATATTTT
CDR3aa: CASSLGPHSGNTIYF

j_gene: TRBJ2-7
d_gene: NA
v_gene: TRBV29-1
abundance: NA
len: 14
CDR3nt: TGCAGCGCCGCCGGGACGGCGAGCTCCTACGAGCAGTACTTC
CDR3aa: CSAAGTASSYEQYF

j_gene: TRBJ2-3
d_gene: TRBD1
v_gene: TRBV7-9
abundance: once
len: 18
CDR3nt: TGTGCCAGCAGCTCGGGACAGGGGGGACGCGTATGGACAGATACGCAGTATTTT
CDR3aa: CASSSGQGGRVWTDTQYF

j_gene: TRBJ1-1
d_gene: NA
v_gene: TRBV4-1
abundance: NA
len: 15
CDR3nt: TGTGCCAGCAGCCAAGATTGGCAGGCGAACACTGAAGCTTTCTTT
CDR3aa: CASSQDWQANTEAFF

j_gene: TRBJ1-4
d_gene: TRBD1
v_gene: TRBV9
abundance: many
len: 17
CDR3nt: TGTGCCAGCAGCGCCTCCGGAACAGGGGCGAGTGGCGAAAAACTGTTTTTT
CDR3aa: CASSASGTGASGEKLFF

j_gene: TRBJ2-2
d_gene: TRBD1
v_gene: TRBV5-1
abundance: few
len: 16
CDR3nt: TGCGCCAGCAGCTTGGGTGGGACAGAATCCACCGGGGAGCTGTTTTTT
CDR3aa: CASSLGGTESTGELFF

j_gene: TRBJ2-4
d_gene: NA
v_gene: TRBV28
abundance: many
len: 19
CDR3nt: TGTGCCAGCAGTTTACGGGGTCAGCTCTCATCACTAGCCAAAAACATTCAGTACTTC
CDR3aa: CASSLRGQLSSLAKNIQYF

j_gene: TRBJ2-5
d_gene: NA
v_gene: TRBV6-5
abundance: few
len: 14
CDR3nt: TGTGCCAGCAACGAAGACAGGCCCAGTGGGACCCAGTACTTC
CDR3aa: CASNEDRPSGTQYF

j_gene: TRBJ1-1
d_gene: TRBD1
v_gene: TRBV18
abundance: NA
len: 17
CDR3nt: TGTGCCAGCTCACCAAAGGGACAGGGGGCGATGAACACTGAAGCTTTCTTT
CDR3aa: CASSPKGQGAMNTEAFF

j_gene: TRBJ1-2
d_gene: NA
v_gene: TRBV7-2
abundance: NA
len: 14
CDR3nt: TGTGCCAGCAGCTTAGCGCTGGGCAACTATGGCTACACCTTC
CDR3aa: CASSLALGNYGYTF

j_gene: TRBJ1-5
d_gene: NA
v_gene: TRBV2
abundance: few
len: 13
CDR3nt: TGTGCCAGCAGCCCGACGGAGGCGCAGCCCCAGCATTTT
CDR3aa: CASSPTEAQPQHF

j_gene: TRBJ2-3
d_gene: TRBD2
v_gene: TRBV19
abundance: few
len: 16
CDR3nt: TGTGCCAGTAGTCTGGGACTAGACCATAGCACAGATACGCAGTATTTT
CDR3aa: CASSLGLDHSTDTQYF

j_gene: TRBJ2-3
d_gene: TRBD2
v_gene: TRBV18
abundance: few
len: 15
CDR3nt: TGTGCCAGCTCAGCCGTCCGGGGGGAATCAGATACGCAGTATTTT
CDR3aa: CASSAVRGESDTQYF

j_gene: TRBJ1-1
d_gene: NA
v_gene: TRBV4-2
abundance: NA
len: 15
CDR3nt: TGTGCCAGCAGCCAAGGCGGGACCCGCAACACTGAAGCTTTCTTT
CDR3aa: CASSQGGTRNTEAFF

j_gene: TRBJ2-5
d_gene: NA
v_gene: TRBV30
abundance: NA
len: 13
CDR3nt: TGTGCCTGGACCCTACGGGGGAGAGAGACCCAGTACTTC
CDR3aa: CAWTLRGRETQYF

j_gene: TRBJ2-4
d_gene: NA
v_gene: TRBV28
abundance: few
len: 16
CDR3nt: TGTGCCAGCAGTTCCCAGACTTATTTAGCCAAAAACATTCAGTACTTC
CDR3aa: CASSSQTYLAKNIQYF

j_gene: TRBJ2-5
d_gene: NA
v_gene: TRBV7-2
abundance: NA
len: 12
CDR3nt: TGTGCCAGCAGCCTAATTAGGGAGACCCAGTACTTC
CDR3aa: CASSLIRETQYF

j_gene: TRBJ1-4
d_gene: NA
v_gene: TRBV29-1
abundance: few
len: 13
CDR3nt: TGCAGCGTTGGACACAGGCTTAATGAAAAACTGTTTTTT
CDR3aa: CSVGHRLNEKLFF

j_gene: TRBJ2-7
d_gene: NA
v_gene: TRBV6-1
abundance: NA
len: 14
CDR3nt: TGTGCCAGCAGTGCCCGGGACCGGTCCTACGAGCAGTACTTC
CDR3aa: CASSARDRSYEQYF

j_gene: TRBJ2-3
d_gene: NA
v_gene: TRBV28
abundance: NA
len: 14
CDR3nt: TGTGCCAGCAGTCCCCTCACGACGGCAGATACGCAGTATTTT
CDR3aa: CASSPLTTADTQYF

j_gene: TRBJ2-1
d_gene: TRBD2
v_gene: TRBV18
abundance: NA
len: 16
CDR3nt: TGTGCCAGCTCACCACTAGCGGGAGACTCCTACAATGAGCAGTTCTTC
CDR3aa: CASSPLAGDSYNEQFF

j_gene: TRBJ1-1
d_gene: NA
v_gene: TRBV7-9
abundance: NA
len: 12
CDR3nt: TGTGCCAGCAGCCCCGGGGAGTCCTCGGGTTTCTTT
CDR3aa: CASSPGESSGFF

j_gene: TRBJ2-7
d_gene: NA
v_gene: TRBV9
abundance: few
len: 15
CDR3nt: TGTGCCAGCAGCTTTCGATTGGGGAGCTCCTACGAGCAGTACTTC
CDR3aa: CASSFRLGSSYEQYF

j_gene: TRBJ1-3
d_gene: NA
v_gene: TRBV18
abundance: few
len: 17
CDR3nt: TGTGCCAGCTCACAAAATCCGACATCTCGCTCTGGAAACACCATATATTTT
CDR3aa: CASSQNPTSRSGNTIYF

j_gene: TRBJ2-7
d_gene: TRBD2
v_gene: TRBV19
abundance: few
len: 15
CDR3nt: TGTGCCAGTAGTTCAGCGGGAGGTAACTCCTACGAGCAGTACTTC
CDR3aa: CASSSAGGNSYEQYF

j_gene: TRBJ2-5
d_gene: NA
v_gene: TRBV30
abundance: few
len: 14
CDR3nt: TGTGCCTGGACCAATGGAGGACTGGAAGAGACCCAGTACTTC
CDR3aa: CAWTNGGLEETQYF

j_gene: TRBJ1-2
d_gene: TRBD1
v_gene: TRBV5-4
abundance: NA
len: 14
CDR3nt: TGTGCCAGCAGCTTATCACAGGGGAACTATGGCTACACCTTC
CDR3aa: CASSLSQGNYGYTF

j_gene: TRBJ1-3
d_gene: NA
v_gene: TRBV28
abundance: few
len: 16
CDR3nt: TGTGCCAGCAGTTTATTAAGGGGATCGGGTGGAAACACCATATATTTT
CDR3aa: CASSLLRGSGGNTIYF

j_gene: TRBJ1-1
d_gene: NA
v_gene: TRBV6-5
abundance: few
len: 14
CDR3nt: TGTGCCAGCAGCGCGGACAGAAGGAACACTGAAGCTTTCTTT
CDR3aa: CASSADRRNTEAFF

j_gene: TRBJ1-1
d_gene: NA
v_gene: TRBV7-9
abundance: NA
len: 15
CDR3nt: TGTGCCAGCAGCTCACTGGGGACCATGAACACTGAAGCTTTCTTT
CDR3aa: CASSSLGTMNTEAFF

j_gene: TRBJ2-3
d_gene: NA
v_gene: TRBV9
abundance: few
len: 14
CDR3nt: TGTGCCAGCAGGGAAAAAGAAGGCACAGATACGCAGTATTTT
CDR3aa: CASREKEGTDTQYF

j_gene: TRBJ2-7
d_gene: NA
v_gene: TRBV28
abundance: many
len: 13
CDR3nt: TGTGCTATTCTCAGCGGCACCCTCTACGAGCAGTACTTC
CDR3aa: CAILSGTLYEQYF

j_gene: TRBJ2-1
d_gene: TRBD2
v_gene: TRBV5-1
abundance: NA
len: 13
CDR3nt: TGCGCCAGCCAGTCACTAGCGGACAATGAGCAGTTCTTC
CDR3aa: CASQSLADNEQFF